This T cell receptor beta chain was recorded in a study of T cell repertoires in cytomegalovirus infection. Across the study: It was the public TCR beta signatures that indicated both CMV infection and matching HLA type. Study conclusions and caveats: There were HLA-C-restricted CMV-specific TCR beta clonotypes dominating the ex vivo response.

TCRdb re-called the reads through MiXCR, storing one row per CDR3 protein. Seen here are approximately 490,000 distinct CDR3 sequences, approximately 11% observed once, and the top ten hold roughly a tenth. With regard to this clonotype: The antigen remains undetermined.

Germline V lookup: CDR1 SEHNR, CDR2 FQNEAQ (reference sequence). V was cut by 3 bases and J by 8 bases, with 13 bases left in between. The CDR3 has 14 residues. This chain links TRBV7-9 with TRBJ2-2, with D unclear. The sequence derives from a human donor in good health (CMV status not recorded). Some clones in this sample may be carry-over from other donors' samples. Sequencing was done on a sample of PBMCs. The CDR3, as DNA: TGTGCCAGCAGCTTCACCCCCGTGGTGGGGGAGCTGTTTTTT. Protein sequence: CASSFTPVVGELFF.